This T cell receptor beta chain came from a study of regulatory T cells in long-lasting Graves disease. CDR3-region Arm-PCR and iRepertoire HTBI primers produced the TCR beta libraries. Using its own MiXCR run on the multiplex PCR reads, TCRdb lists one record per CDR3 protein. The sample holds about 540,000 distinct CDR3 sequences, roughly 14% seen once. Trimming pared 5 bases from V and 0 bases from J, leaving 11 bases between. This CDR3 is built from 15 residues. There are many counts of this clonotype. Time point reported: newly diagnosed GD, antithyroid drugs for less than 3 months. Making the TCR library involved RNA that had been extracted from PBMCs. These data were also reused for a study on T cells in Graves' hyperthyroidism and ophthalmopathy. From that paper: An absence of ophthalmopathy progression within 18 months meant stable Graves' hyperthyroidism. HTBI primers were employed in a first-round RT-PCR of the TCR CDR3.

V is TRBV12-3 or TRBV12-4 and J is TRBJ1-3; D remains ambiguous. This receptor was identified in a man younger than 45 with Graves disease. The source was peripheral blood mononuclear cells (PBMCs), collected at new diagnosis, from a patient treated with antithyroid drugs. DNA of the CDR3: TGTGCCAGCAGTCAAATGGCAGGCTCTGGAAACACCATATATTTT. It encodes CASSQMAGSGNTIYF.